The rows below give T cell receptor beta chains drawn from one sample of a study of cytomegalovirus exposure and HLA in healthy donors. The repertoire was sequenced with immunoSEQ multiplex PCR; TCRdb's copy has only in-frame clones and lacks some. The sample shows 200,000 to 250,000 clones, approximately 82% of them seen only once. Sequencing was performed on PBMCs. The receptors come from a man aged 18 to 30 in good health and CMV-seronegative. The CDR3 runs from the conserved cysteine through the conserved F or W. Each record gives: CDR3 protein, CDR3 DNA, D gene, clone size, V gene, J gene. A D gene is named only where the DNA matches it firmly. Size is omitted from some rows. Given values are once, few, many or a class for expanded clones.

CDR3aa: CASSLGLAGVYEQYF
CDR3nt: TGCGCCAGCAGCCTGGGACTAGCGGGAGTCTACGAGCAGTACTTC
d_gene: TRBD2
abundance: .
v_gene: TRBV4-1
j_gene: TRBJ2-7

CDR3aa: CASSPPQGASYYGYTF
CDR3nt: TGTGCCAGCAGCCCACCTCAGGGGGCGAGCTACTATGGCTACACCTTC
d_gene: TRBD1
abundance: few
v_gene: TRBV28
j_gene: TRBJ1-2

CDR3aa: CASGQLAGEYNEQFF
CDR3nt: TGTGCCAGCGGCCAACTAGCGGGAGAATACAATGAGCAGTTCTTC
d_gene: TRBD2
abundance: few
v_gene: TRBV28
j_gene: TRBJ2-1

CDR3aa: CASSLGDYPYNEQFF
CDR3nt: TGCGCCAGCAGCTTGGGAGACTACCCCTACAATGAGCAGTTCTTC
d_gene: .
abundance: few
v_gene: TRBV5-1
j_gene: TRBJ2-1

CDR3aa: CASSQPGQGAEAFF
CDR3nt: TGTGCCAGCAGTCAGCCGGGACAGGGGGCTGAAGCTTTCTTT
d_gene: TRBD1
abundance: .
v_gene: TRBV6-5
j_gene: TRBJ1-1

CDR3aa: CASSLAGQLVGGYTF
CDR3nt: TGTGCCAGCAGCCTCGCGGGACAGCTTGTCGGTGGCTACACCTTC
d_gene: TRBD1
abundance: .
v_gene: TRBV5-4
j_gene: TRBJ1-2

CDR3aa: CASSSRLAGENTGELFF
CDR3nt: TGTGCCAGCAGCTCCCGACTAGCGGGAGAGAACACCGGGGAGCTGTTTTTT
d_gene: TRBD2
abundance: few
v_gene: TRBV7-9
j_gene: TRBJ2-2

CDR3aa: CASSVVRYNEQFF
CDR3nt: TGTGCCAGCAGTGTGGTGAGATACAATGAGCAGTTCTTC
d_gene: .
abundance: few
v_gene: TRBV13
j_gene: TRBJ2-1

CDR3aa: CAWSLNPIYTGELFF
CDR3nt: TGTGCCTGGAGTCTCAACCCTATCTACACCGGGGAGCTGTTTTTT
d_gene: .
abundance: .
v_gene: TRBV30
j_gene: TRBJ2-2

CDR3aa: CASSFRSQSYNEQFF
CDR3nt: TGTGCCAGCAGCTTTCGCAGTCAATCCTACAATGAGCAGTTCTTC
d_gene: .
abundance: once
v_gene: TRBV5-6
j_gene: TRBJ2-1

CDR3aa: CASSRPGQALNTEAFF
CDR3nt: TGCGCCAGCAGCCGCCCGGGACAAGCCTTGAACACTGAAGCTTTCTTT
d_gene: .
abundance: .
v_gene: TRBV4-1
j_gene: TRBJ1-1

CDR3aa: CASSQQQGGGPETQYF
CDR3nt: TGTGCCAGCAGCCAACAACAGGGGGGGGGTCCGGAGACCCAGTACTTC
d_gene: .
abundance: .
v_gene: TRBV7-8
j_gene: TRBJ2-5

CDR3aa: CASSLYRGMDEKLFF
CDR3nt: TGTGCCAGCAGTTTGTATCGGGGGATGGATGAAAAACTGTTTTTT
d_gene: .
abundance: .
v_gene: TRBV28
j_gene: TRBJ1-4

CDR3aa: CASSSTGGAYGYTF
CDR3nt: TGTGCCAGCAGTTCTACAGGGGGCGCCTATGGCTACACCTTC
d_gene: TRBD1
abundance: .
v_gene: TRBV28
j_gene: TRBJ1-2

CDR3aa: CAWNTLETYTF
CDR3nt: TGTGCCTGGAATACATTGGAGACTTACACCTTC
d_gene: .
abundance: .
v_gene: TRBV30
j_gene: TRBJ1-2

CDR3aa: CASSSTGGGYEQYF
CDR3nt: TGTGCCAGCAGTTCAACAGGGGGCGGCTACGAGCAGTACTTC
d_gene: TRBD1
abundance: once
v_gene: TRBV28
j_gene: TRBJ2-7

CDR3aa: CASSGTGSEQYF
CDR3nt: TGTGCCAGCAGTGGAACAGGGAGCGAGCAGTACTTC
d_gene: .
abundance: .
v_gene: TRBV27
j_gene: TRBJ2-7

CDR3aa: CAWERDRQETQYF
CDR3nt: TGTGCCTGGGAACGGGACAGACAAGAGACCCAGTACTTC
d_gene: TRBD1
abundance: once
v_gene: TRBV30
j_gene: TRBJ2-5

CDR3aa: CASSQGDRKPYEQYF
CDR3nt: TGCGCCAGCAGTCAAGGGGACAGAAAGCCCTACGAGCAGTACTTC
d_gene: TRBD1
abundance: .
v_gene: TRBV23-1
j_gene: TRBJ2-7

CDR3aa: CSAKLVQSNEQFF
CDR3nt: TGCAGCGCCAAGTTAGTACAGAGTAATGAGCAGTTCTTC
d_gene: .
abundance: .
v_gene: TRBV29-1
j_gene: TRBJ2-1

CDR3aa: CASSLRGQGARNTEAFF
CDR3nt: TGTGCCAGCAGCTTACGGGGACAGGGGGCGCGGAACACTGAAGCTTTCTTT
d_gene: TRBD1
abundance: .
v_gene: TRBV5-4
j_gene: TRBJ1-1

CDR3aa: CASSLAPPGQGVAEAFF
CDR3nt: TGCGCCAGCAGCTTGGCCCCCCCGGGACAGGGAGTTGCTGAAGCTTTCTTT
d_gene: TRBD1
abundance: .
v_gene: TRBV5-1
j_gene: TRBJ1-1

CDR3aa: CASSVASGTDTQYF
CDR3nt: TGTGCCAGCAGCGTAGCTAGCGGGACAGATACGCAGTATTTT
d_gene: TRBD2
abundance: few
v_gene: TRBV9
j_gene: TRBJ2-3

CDR3aa: CASSLSSGNEKLFF
CDR3nt: TGTGCCAGCAGCTTGTCCTCCGGGAACGAAAAACTGTTTTTT
d_gene: .
abundance: .
v_gene: TRBV2
j_gene: TRBJ1-4

CDR3aa: CASSVGPGHTNTGELFF
CDR3nt: TGTGCCAGCAGCGTAGGGCCGGGACACACGAACACCGGGGAGCTGTTTTTT
d_gene: .
abundance: .
v_gene: TRBV9
j_gene: TRBJ2-2

CDR3aa: CASSLGTGANVLTF
CDR3nt: TGCGCCAGCAGCTTGGGTACTGGGGCCAACGTCCTGACTTTC
d_gene: .
abundance: .
v_gene: TRBV5-1
j_gene: TRBJ2-6

CDR3aa: CASSSEVRYNEQFF
CDR3nt: TGCGCCAGCAGCTCCGAGGTCCGTTACAATGAGCAGTTCTTC
d_gene: .
abundance: .
v_gene: TRBV5-1
j_gene: TRBJ2-1

CDR3aa: CASSLGVFGLAGVRNNEQFF
CDR3nt: TGTGCCAGCAGCTTGGGAGTGTTCGGGCTAGCGGGAGTAAGGAACAATGAGCAGTTCTTC
d_gene: TRBD2
abundance: few
v_gene: TRBV5-4
j_gene: TRBJ2-1

CDR3aa: CASSQGLLAGRPYEQYF
CDR3nt: TGCGCCAGCAGCCAAGGCCTGCTAGCGGGCCGCCCCTACGAGCAGTACTTC
d_gene: TRBD2
abundance: .
v_gene: TRBV4-1
j_gene: TRBJ2-7

CDR3aa: CASRRDFSSYNEQFF
CDR3nt: TGTGCCAGCAGGAGGGACTTTTCCAGCTACAATGAGCAGTTCTTC
d_gene: .
abundance: .
v_gene: TRBV2
j_gene: TRBJ2-1

CDR3aa: CASSLDSPNYGYTF
CDR3nt: TGTGCCAGTAGTTTGGACAGTCCTAACTATGGCTACACCTTC
d_gene: .
abundance: .
v_gene: TRBV19
j_gene: TRBJ1-2

CDR3aa: CASSQVGGVSYEQYF
CDR3nt: TGCGCCAGCAGCCAAGTAGGAGGGGTCTCCTACGAGCAGTACTTC
d_gene: .
abundance: .
v_gene: TRBV4-1
j_gene: TRBJ2-7

CDR3aa: CASSLGTGVNIQYF
CDR3nt: TGCGCCAGCAGTTTAGGGACAGGGGTGAACATTCAGTACTTC
d_gene: TRBD1
abundance: .
v_gene: TRBV5-1
j_gene: TRBJ2-4

CDR3aa: CASSVVTSNYNEQFF
CDR3nt: TGTGCCAGCAGCGTTGTGACTAGCAACTACAATGAGCAGTTCTTC
d_gene: TRBD2
abundance: .
v_gene: TRBV9
j_gene: TRBJ2-1

CDR3aa: CASSLQGAEETQYF
CDR3nt: TGTGCCAGCAGCTTACAGGGGGCGGAAGAGACCCAGTACTTC
d_gene: TRBD1
abundance: once
v_gene: TRBV7-3
j_gene: TRBJ2-5

CDR3aa: CASTTLSANTGELFF
CDR3nt: TGTGCCAGCACCACTTTAAGCGCGAACACCGGGGAGCTGTTTTTT
d_gene: .
abundance: .
v_gene: TRBV2
j_gene: TRBJ2-2

CDR3aa: CAISGGGDGAYEQYF
CDR3nt: TGTGCCATCAGTGGCGGCGGGGACGGCGCCTACGAGCAGTACTTC
d_gene: .
abundance: .
v_gene: TRBV10-3
j_gene: TRBJ2-7

CDR3aa: CASSPPGQGEEQYF
CDR3nt: TGTGCCAGCTCACCCCCTGGACAGGGCGAAGAGCAGTACTTC
d_gene: TRBD1
abundance: .
v_gene: TRBV18
j_gene: TRBJ2-7

CDR3aa: CASSETGGSNQPQHF
CDR3nt: TGTGCCAGCAGTGAAACAGGGGGGAGCAATCAGCCCCAGCATTTT
d_gene: TRBD1
abundance: .
v_gene: TRBV2
j_gene: TRBJ1-5

CDR3aa: CASSLDSRQETQYF
CDR3nt: TGCGCCAGCAGCTTGGATAGCAGACAAGAGACCCAGTACTTC
d_gene: .
abundance: few
v_gene: TRBV5-1
j_gene: TRBJ2-5

CDR3aa: CASEGTSGSHNEQYF
CDR3nt: TGTGCCAGCGAAGGGACTAGCGGGAGTCACAACGAGCAGTACTTC
d_gene: TRBD2
abundance: .
v_gene: TRBV7-9
j_gene: TRBJ2-7

CDR3aa: CAWRVEGGRSYNEQFF
CDR3nt: TGTGCCTGGAGGGTTGAGGGAGGAAGGTCCTACAATGAGCAGTTCTTC
d_gene: .
abundance: .
v_gene: TRBV30
j_gene: TRBJ2-1

CDR3aa: CASSLSGGTSGRWNEQFF
CDR3nt: TGTGCCAGCAGTTTATCGGGGGGGACTAGCGGGAGGTGGAATGAGCAGTTCTTC
d_gene: TRBD2
abundance: few
v_gene: TRBV27
j_gene: TRBJ2-1

CDR3aa: CASSLGGGAGSFF
CDR3nt: TGTGCCAGCAGCTTGGGAGGGGGCGCGGGCTCTTTCTTT
d_gene: TRBD1
abundance: .
v_gene: TRBV5-4
j_gene: TRBJ1-1